Listed below are T cell receptor beta chains from one sample, sequenced in a study of regulatory T cells. Method: immunoSEQ multiplex PCR; TCRdb's copy keeps in-frame clones and lacks some. The sample has approximately 37,000 clones; 75% to 90% are singletons. Sequenced material: conventional CD4+ T cells sorted from blood. The receptors here all came from a person aged 18 to 35 with CD3G deficiency. CDR3s include the opening cysteine and the closing phenylalanine or tryptophan. A D gene is named only where the DNA matches it firmly. Part of the rows lack a size; the others show once, few, many or a class for expanded clones.

cdr3_aa | cdr3_nt | v_call | d_call | j_call | clone_size
CASSSDRVGFPGELFF | TGTGCCAGCAGTTCCGACAGGGTAGGGTTCCCCGGGGAGCTGTTTTTT | TRBV6-5 | TRBD1 | TRBJ2-2 | once
CASSVGDADSGANVLTF | TGTGCCAGCAGCGTAGGGGACGCTGACTCTGGGGCCAACGTCCTGACTTTC | TRBV9 | . | TRBJ2-6 | .
CASSEWGSEQYF | TGTGCCAGCAGTGAGTGGGGTAGCGAGCAGTACTTC | TRBV28 | . | TRBJ2-7 | medium-sized
CASSHRDGGPEQYF | TGTGCCAGCAGTCACCGGGACGGGGGGCCCGAGCAGTACTTC | TRBV6-5 | . | TRBJ2-7 | .
CAISGPTLTGELFF | TGTGCCATCAGTGGGCCGACCCTCACCGGGGAGCTGTTTTTT | TRBV10-3 | . | TRBJ2-2 | .
CASSAYDEAFF | TGTGCCAGCAGCGCTTATGATGAAGCTTTCTTT | TRBV6-6 | . | TRBJ1-1 | .
CASSSGLGGDTQYF | TGCGCCAGCAGCTCGGGGCTAGGAGGGGATACGCAGTATTTT | TRBV5-1 | . | TRBJ2-3 | .
CASSPSRDEQFF | TGTGCCAGCAGCCCGAGTAGGGATGAGCAGTTCTTC | TRBV11-1 | . | TRBJ2-1 | medium-sized
CASSRQAGAYHEQFF | TGTGCCAGCAGCCGACAGGCCGGTGCCTACCATGAGCAGTTCTTC | TRBV28 | . | TRBJ2-1 | .
CASSPGVAVSYEQYF | TGTGCCAGCAGTCCCGGGGTAGCGGTCTCCTACGAGCAGTACTTC | TRBV28 | . | TRBJ2-7 | .
CASSRIPGPNIQYF | TGTGCCAGCAGCCGCATACCGGGACCAAACATTCAGTACTTC | TRBV6-1 | . | TRBJ2-4 | .
CASSPGGYEQYF | TGTGCCAGCTCACCCGGAGGATACGAGCAGTACTTC | TRBV18 | . | TRBJ2-7 | .
CASRREVDTEAFF | TGCGCCAGCAGACGGGAAGTGGACACTGAAGCTTTCTTT | TRBV5-1 | . | TRBJ1-1 | .
CAISGPGLRSYNEQFF | TGTGCCATCAGTGGACCGGGACTGAGGTCCTACAATGAGCAGTTCTTC | TRBV10-3 | . | TRBJ2-1 | once
CATRTERSQYF | TGTGCCACCCGGACAGAGAGGTCCCAGTACTTC | TRBV28 | . | TRBJ2-5 | .
CSAFDYNGYTF | TGCAGTGCTTTCGACTATAATGGCTACACCTTC | TRBV20-1 | . | TRBJ1-2 | .
CASSLEGQGRAKNIQYF | TGTGCCAGCAGCTTAGAAGGACAGGGGCGAGCCAAAAACATTCAGTACTTC | TRBV11-2 | TRBD1 | TRBJ2-4 | .
CASSWGGGFGETQYF | TGCGCCAGCAGCTGGGGAGGGGGCTTCGGAGAGACCCAGTACTTC | TRBV5-1 | . | TRBJ2-5 | once
CASSLRGYSNQPQHF | TGTGCCAGCAGTTTACGGGGTTATAGCAATCAGCCCCAGCATTTT | TRBV28 | . | TRBJ1-5 | once
CASGAGGDGEQYF | TGTGCCAGTGGAGCGGGAGGGGACGGCGAGCAGTACTTC | TRBV10-3 | TRBD2 | TRBJ2-7 | few
CASSLFRPGLNSPLHF | TGTGCCAGCAGTTTATTTCGTCCAGGATTAAATTCACCCCTCCACTTT | TRBV27 | . | TRBJ1-6 | .
CASSPMGGAQETQYF | TGCGCCAGCAGCCCTATGGGTGGGGCACAAGAGACCCAGTACTTC | TRBV5-1 | . | TRBJ2-5 | .